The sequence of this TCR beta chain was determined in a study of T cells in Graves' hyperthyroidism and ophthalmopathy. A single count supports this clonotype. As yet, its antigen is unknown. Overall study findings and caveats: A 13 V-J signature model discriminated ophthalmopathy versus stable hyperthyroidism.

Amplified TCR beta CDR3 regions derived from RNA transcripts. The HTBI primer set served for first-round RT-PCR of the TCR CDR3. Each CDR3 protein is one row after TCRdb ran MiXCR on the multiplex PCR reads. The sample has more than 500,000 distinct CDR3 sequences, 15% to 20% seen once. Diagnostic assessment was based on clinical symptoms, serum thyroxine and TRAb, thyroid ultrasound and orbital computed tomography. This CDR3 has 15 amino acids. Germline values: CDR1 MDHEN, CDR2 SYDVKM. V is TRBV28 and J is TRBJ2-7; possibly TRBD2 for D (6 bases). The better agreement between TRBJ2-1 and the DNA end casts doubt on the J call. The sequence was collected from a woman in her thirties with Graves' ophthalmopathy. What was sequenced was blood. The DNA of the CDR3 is TGTGCCAGCAGTTTCAGTGCGGGACCTTCCTACGAGCAGTTCTTC. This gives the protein CASSFSAGPSYEQFF.